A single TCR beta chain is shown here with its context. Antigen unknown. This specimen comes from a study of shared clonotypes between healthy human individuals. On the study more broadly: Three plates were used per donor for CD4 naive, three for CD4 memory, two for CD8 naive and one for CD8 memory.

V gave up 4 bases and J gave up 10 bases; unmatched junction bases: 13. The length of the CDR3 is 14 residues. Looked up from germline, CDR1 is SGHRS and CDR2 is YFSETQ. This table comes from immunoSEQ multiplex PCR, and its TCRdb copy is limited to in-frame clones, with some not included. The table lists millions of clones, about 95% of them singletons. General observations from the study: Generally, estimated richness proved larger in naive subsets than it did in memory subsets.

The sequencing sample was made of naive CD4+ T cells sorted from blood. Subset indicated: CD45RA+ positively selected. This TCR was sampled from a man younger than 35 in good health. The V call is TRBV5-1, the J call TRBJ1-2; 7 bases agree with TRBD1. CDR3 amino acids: CASSLGRQGKDYTF. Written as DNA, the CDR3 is TGCGCCAGCAGCCTAGGGAGACAGGGAAAAGACTACACCTTC.